This TCR beta chain appears in the sequencing data of a study of identical twins (dated by TCRdb to about 2016). Regarding the study in general: The study deep-sequenced TCR alpha and beta repertoires from monozygotic twins, unrelated adults of various ages and cord blood to test whether fetal clonotypes persist. Replicate twin experiments were performed at different times using different library preparation protocols to rule out contamination. Broad study findings and their caveats: Compared with coincidental sharing between unrelated individuals, out-of-frame TCR alpha sequences shared between twins had an excess of sequences with low generation probability. Recombination models systematically underestimated out-of-frame TCR alpha sharing in monozygotic twins but agreed with sharing between unrelated individuals. Conclusions relied on cross-sectional statistical analysis, since the same donors could not be followed over many years. Abundant cord blood beta clonotypes had fewer insertions, young adult naive repertoires showed a similar but weaker trend, and memory repertoires showed no such trend. Excess twin sharing in beta out-of-frame sequences was weaker because fewer shared sequences lowered the signal-to-noise ratio. Invariant T cells such as MAIT and iNKT could partly confound zero-insertion analyses, though diverse VJ usage argued against this for most clonotypes.

Looking up the germline V gene yields CDR1 SGHRS and CDR2 YFSETQ. Trimming at the junction amounts to 0 bases on V and 8 bases on J, and the germline ends lie 14 bases apart. The CDR3, cysteine through phenylalanine, is 14 amino acids long. Of all the DNA, just the CDR3 is kept, 42 bases in frame from base 1. Libraries were constructed by 5' RACE. Sequencing took place on an Illumina HiSeq 2000. A universal primer binding site was added through template switching, and the final cDNA carried a unique molecular identifier so that TCR cDNA molecules could be counted accurately. First-strand cDNA for TCR alpha and beta chains was synthesized from specific primers in the conserved constant-segment region. To control for contamination, each cDNA library was double barcoded with a SMART-Mk sample barcode plus Illumina barcodes. TruSeq adapter sequences, together with Illumina sample barcodes, were added in two successive PCR steps. Sequencing of the TCR alpha and beta cDNA libraries was done on the Illumina HiSeq platform using custom primers. The paper's data handling went like this. Unique molecular identifiers were extracted from raw reads with MiGEC, and CDR3 positions were determined with MiXCR. For each individual, recombination models were inferred using an EM algorithm with the repgenHMM and IGoR tools. Shared clonotype analysis was performed with the tcR package in R, normalizing sharing by the product of cloneset sizes. To study raw recombination free of thymic and clonal selection effects, out-of-frame nonproductive sequences were analyzed. The public reads were reanalyzed by TCRdb: fastp trimming at Q25, MiXCR alignment, in-frame beta chains only. Each entry is one CDR3 protein sequence, shown with its most common DNA and genes. TCRdb, not the original authors, processed these V and J calls. The sample table contains 1,800,000 or so distinct CDR3 sequences; only one count was recorded for about 32% of them. The ten top clones hold about 0.27% of the sample.

Remarks on this clonotype: The antigen it binds to is not known. Base quality data are lacking; no much larger clone is found one base away.

All donors were healthy Caucasians. The V and J segments used are TRBV5-1 and TRBJ1-2; confidence is insufficient to name the D gene. This TCR came from a newborn girl in good health. The sequencing input was cord blood. The DNA sequence follows: TGCGCCAGCAGCTTGGTGTACAGCGGAGGGGGCTACACCTTC. Translated, this gives CASSLVYSGGGYTF.